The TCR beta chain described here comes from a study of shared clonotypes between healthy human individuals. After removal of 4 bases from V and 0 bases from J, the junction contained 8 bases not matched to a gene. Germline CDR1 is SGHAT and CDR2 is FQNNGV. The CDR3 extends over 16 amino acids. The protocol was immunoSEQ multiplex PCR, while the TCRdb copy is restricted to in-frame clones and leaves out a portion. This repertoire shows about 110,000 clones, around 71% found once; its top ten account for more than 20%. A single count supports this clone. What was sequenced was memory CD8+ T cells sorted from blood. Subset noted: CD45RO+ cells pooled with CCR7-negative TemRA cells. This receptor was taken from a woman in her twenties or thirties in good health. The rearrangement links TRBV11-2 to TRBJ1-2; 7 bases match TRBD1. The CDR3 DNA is TGTGCCAGCAGCTCACGCCTCGGGACAGCTAACTATGGCTACACCTTC. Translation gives CASSSRLGTANYGYTF.